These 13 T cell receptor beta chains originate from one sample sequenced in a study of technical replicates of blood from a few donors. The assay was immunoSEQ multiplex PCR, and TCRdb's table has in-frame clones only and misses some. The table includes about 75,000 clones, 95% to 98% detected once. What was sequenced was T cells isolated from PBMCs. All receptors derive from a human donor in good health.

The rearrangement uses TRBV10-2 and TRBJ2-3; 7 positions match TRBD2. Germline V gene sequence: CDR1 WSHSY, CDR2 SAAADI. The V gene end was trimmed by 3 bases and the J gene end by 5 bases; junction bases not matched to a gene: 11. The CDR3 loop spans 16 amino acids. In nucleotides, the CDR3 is TGCGCCAGCAGTGACCCAACCGCGGGAGTAGGAGATACGCAGTATTTT. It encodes CASSDPTAGVGDTQYF.

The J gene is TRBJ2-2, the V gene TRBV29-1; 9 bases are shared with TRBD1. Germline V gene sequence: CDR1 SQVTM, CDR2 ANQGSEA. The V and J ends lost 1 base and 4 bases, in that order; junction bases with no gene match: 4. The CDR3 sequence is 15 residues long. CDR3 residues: CSVEGGDRATGELFF. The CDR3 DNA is TGCAGCGTTGAAGGTGGGGACAGGGCCACCGGGGAGCTGTTTTTT.

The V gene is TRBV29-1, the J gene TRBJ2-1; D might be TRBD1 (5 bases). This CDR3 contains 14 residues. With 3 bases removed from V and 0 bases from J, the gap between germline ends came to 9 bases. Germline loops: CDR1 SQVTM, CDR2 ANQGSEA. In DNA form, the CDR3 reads TGCAGCGTTGATCGACAGAGCTCCTACAATGAGCAGTTCTTC. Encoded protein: CSVDRQSSYNEQFF.

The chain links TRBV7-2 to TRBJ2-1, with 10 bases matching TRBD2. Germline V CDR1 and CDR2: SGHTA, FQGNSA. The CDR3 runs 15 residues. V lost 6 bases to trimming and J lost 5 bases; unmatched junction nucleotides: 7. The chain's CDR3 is CASRSGLAENNEQFF. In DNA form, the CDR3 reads TGTGCCAGCAGGTCCGGACTAGCGGAGAACAATGAGCAGTTCTTC.

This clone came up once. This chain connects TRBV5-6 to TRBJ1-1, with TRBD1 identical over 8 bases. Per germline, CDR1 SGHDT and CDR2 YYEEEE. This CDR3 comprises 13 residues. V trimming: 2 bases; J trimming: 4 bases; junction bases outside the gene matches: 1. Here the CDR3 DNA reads TGTGCCAGCAGCTTACAGGGGGGCACTGAAGCTTTCTTT. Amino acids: CASSLQGGTEAFF.

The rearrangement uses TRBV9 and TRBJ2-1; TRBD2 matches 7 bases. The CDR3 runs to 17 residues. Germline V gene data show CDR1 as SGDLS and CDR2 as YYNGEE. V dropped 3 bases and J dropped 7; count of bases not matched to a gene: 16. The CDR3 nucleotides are TGTGCCAGCAGCGGCCCAAAAGATGGGAGGGCTCTAAATGAGCAGTTCTTC. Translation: CASSGPKDGRALNEQFF.

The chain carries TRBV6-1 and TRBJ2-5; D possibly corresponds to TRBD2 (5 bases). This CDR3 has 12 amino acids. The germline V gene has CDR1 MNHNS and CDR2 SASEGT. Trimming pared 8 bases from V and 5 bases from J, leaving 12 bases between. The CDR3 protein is CASAWTWETQYF. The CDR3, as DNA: TGTGCCAGCGCTTGGACTTGGGAGACCCAGTACTTC.

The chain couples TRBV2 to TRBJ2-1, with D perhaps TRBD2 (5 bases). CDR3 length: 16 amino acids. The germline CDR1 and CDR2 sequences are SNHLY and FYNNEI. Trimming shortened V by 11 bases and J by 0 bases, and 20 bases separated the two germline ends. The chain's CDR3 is CAGQEWTRTSYNEQFF. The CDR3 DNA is TGTGCCGGTCAGGAATGGACTCGAACCTCCTACAATGAGCAGTTCTTC.

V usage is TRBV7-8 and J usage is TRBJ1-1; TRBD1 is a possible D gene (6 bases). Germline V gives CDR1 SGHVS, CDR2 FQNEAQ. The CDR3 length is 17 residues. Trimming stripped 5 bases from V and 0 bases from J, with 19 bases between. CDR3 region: CASSRTRTEKMNTEAFF. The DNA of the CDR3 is TGTGCCAGCAGCCGAACCAGGACAGAAAAAATGAACACTGAAGCTTTCTTT.

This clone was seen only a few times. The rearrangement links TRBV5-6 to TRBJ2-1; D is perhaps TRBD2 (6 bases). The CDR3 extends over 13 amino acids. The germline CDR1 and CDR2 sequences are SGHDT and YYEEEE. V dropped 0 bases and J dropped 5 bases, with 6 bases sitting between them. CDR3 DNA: TGTGCCAGCAGCTTGGGGGGGGACAATGAGCAGTTCTTC. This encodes CASSLGGDNEQFF. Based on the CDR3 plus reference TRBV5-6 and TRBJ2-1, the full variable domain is DAGVTQSPTHLIKTRGQQVTLRCSPKSGHDTVSWYQQALGQGPQFIFQYYEEEERQRGNFPDRFSGHQFPNYSSELNVNALLLGDSALYLCASSLGGDNEQFFGPGTRLTVL.

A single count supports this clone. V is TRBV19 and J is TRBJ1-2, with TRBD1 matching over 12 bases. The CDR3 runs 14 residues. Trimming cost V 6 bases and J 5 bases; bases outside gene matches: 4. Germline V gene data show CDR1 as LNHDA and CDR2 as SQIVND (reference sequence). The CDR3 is CASRGTGGGYGYTF. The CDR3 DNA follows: TGTGCCAGTAGAGGGACAGGGGGCGGTTATGGCTACACCTTC.

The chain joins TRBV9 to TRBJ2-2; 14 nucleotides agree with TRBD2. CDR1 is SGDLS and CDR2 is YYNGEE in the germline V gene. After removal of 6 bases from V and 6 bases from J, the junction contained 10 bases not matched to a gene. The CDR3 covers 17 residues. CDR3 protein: CASTPGTSGRFAGELFF. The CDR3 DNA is TGTGCCAGCACCCCCGGGACTAGCGGGAGATTCGCCGGGGAGCTGTTTTTT.

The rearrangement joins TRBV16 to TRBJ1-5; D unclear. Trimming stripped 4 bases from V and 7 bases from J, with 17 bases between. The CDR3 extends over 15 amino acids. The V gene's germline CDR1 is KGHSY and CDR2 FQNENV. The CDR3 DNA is TGTGCCAGCAGCCGTACGGTCGGGGTAGGGCAGCCCCAGCATTTT. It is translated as CASSRTVGVGQPQHF.